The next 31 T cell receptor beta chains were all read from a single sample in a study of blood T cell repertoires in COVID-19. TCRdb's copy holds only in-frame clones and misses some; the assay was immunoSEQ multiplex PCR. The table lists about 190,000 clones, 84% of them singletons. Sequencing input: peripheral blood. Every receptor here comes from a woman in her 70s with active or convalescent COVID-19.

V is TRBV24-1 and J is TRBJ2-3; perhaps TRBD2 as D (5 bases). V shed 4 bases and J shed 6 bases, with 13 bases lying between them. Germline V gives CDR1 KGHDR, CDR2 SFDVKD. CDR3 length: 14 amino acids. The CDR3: CATSESGSGDTQYF. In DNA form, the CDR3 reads TGTGCCACCAGTGAATCCGGTTCGGGGGATACGCAGTATTTT.

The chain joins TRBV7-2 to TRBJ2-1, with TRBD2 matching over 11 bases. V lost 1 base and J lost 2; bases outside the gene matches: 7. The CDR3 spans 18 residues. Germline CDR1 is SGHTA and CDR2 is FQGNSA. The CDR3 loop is CASSLERSSGRAYNEQFF. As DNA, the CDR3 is TGTGCCAGCAGCTTAGAACGGAGTAGCGGGAGGGCCTACAATGAGCAGTTCTTC.

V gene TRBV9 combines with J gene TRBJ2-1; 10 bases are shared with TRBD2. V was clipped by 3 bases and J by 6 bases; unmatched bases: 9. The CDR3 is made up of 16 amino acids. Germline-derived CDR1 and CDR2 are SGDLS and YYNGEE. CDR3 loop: CASSGPLAGVSNEQFF. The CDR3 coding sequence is TGTGCCAGCAGCGGACCCCTAGCGGGAGTCTCCAATGAGCAGTTCTTC.

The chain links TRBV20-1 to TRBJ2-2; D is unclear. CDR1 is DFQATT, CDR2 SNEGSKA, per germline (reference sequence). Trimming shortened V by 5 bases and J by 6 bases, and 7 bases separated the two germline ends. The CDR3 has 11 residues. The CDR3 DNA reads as TGCAGTGCTCCTAAGTCCGGGGAGCTGTTTTTT. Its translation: CSAPKSGELFF.

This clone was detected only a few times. In DNA, the CDR3 is TGTGCCAGCACCCATTCCTGGCGGCCTAGCACAGATACGCAGTATTTT. The encoded protein is CASTHSWRPSTDTQYF. The chain combines TRBV7-6 with TRBJ2-3; no clear D. Looked up from germline, CDR1 is SGHVS and CDR2 is FNYEAQ. This CDR3 is 16 amino acids long. V was trimmed by 7 bases and J by 0 bases, leaving 17 bases between them.

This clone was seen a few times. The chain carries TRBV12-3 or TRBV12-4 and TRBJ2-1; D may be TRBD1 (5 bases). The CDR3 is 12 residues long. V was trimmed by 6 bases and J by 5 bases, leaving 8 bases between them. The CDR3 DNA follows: TGTGCCAGCAGCTCGGACAACAATGAGCAGTTCTTC. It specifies CASSSDNNEQFF.

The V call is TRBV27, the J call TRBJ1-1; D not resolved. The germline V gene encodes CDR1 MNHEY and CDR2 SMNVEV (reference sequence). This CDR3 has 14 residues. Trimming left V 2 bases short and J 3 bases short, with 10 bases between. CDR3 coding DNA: TGTGCCAGCAGTTTAGAGGGCGCCGACACTGAAGCTTTCTTT. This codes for CASSLEGADTEAFF.

The CDR3 DNA is TGTGCCACCGACAGGGGGCAGGCCGGGGAGCTGTTTTTT. Protein product: CATDRGQAGELFF. The V call is TRBV7-8, the J call TRBJ2-2; 10 nucleotides align to TRBD1. The CDR3 covers 13 residues. The junction had 5 bases not matched to a gene; V was cut back by 10 bases and J by 6 bases. CDR1 and CDR2 (germline): SGHVS, FQNEAQ.

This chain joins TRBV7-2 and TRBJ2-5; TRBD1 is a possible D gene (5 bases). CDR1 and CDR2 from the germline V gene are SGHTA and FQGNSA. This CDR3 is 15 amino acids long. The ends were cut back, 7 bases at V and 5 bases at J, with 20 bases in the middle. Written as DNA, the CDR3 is TGTGCCAGCACCCCTCCCCCAGGGCTTCGGGAGACCCAGTACTTC. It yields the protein CASTPPPGLRETQYF. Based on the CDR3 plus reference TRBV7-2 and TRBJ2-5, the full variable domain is GAGVSQSPSNKVTEKGKDVELRCDPISGHTALYWYRQSLGQGLEFLIYFQGNSAPDKSGLPSDRFSAERTGGSVSTLTIQRTQQEDSAVYLCASTPPPGLRETQYFGPGTRLLVL.

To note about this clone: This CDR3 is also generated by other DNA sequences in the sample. The CDR3 DNA is TGTGCCAGCAGCTCGTCTGGCCGTAACACCGGGGAGCTGTTTTTT. This sequence encodes CASSSSGRNTGELFF. The gene calls are TRBV5-5 and TRBJ2-2; D ambiguous. The length of the CDR3 is 15 residues. Trimming pared 3 bases from V and 2 bases from J, leaving 11 bases between. Germline V gives CDR1 SGHKS, CDR2 YYEKEE (reference sequence).

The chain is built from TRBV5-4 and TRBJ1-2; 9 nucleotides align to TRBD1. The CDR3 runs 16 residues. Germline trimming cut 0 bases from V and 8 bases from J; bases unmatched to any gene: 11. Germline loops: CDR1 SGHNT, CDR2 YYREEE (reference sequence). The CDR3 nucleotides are TGTGCCAGCAGCTTGGCCGATTCCCGGACAGGGGACGGCTACACCTTC. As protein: CASSLADSRTGDGYTF.

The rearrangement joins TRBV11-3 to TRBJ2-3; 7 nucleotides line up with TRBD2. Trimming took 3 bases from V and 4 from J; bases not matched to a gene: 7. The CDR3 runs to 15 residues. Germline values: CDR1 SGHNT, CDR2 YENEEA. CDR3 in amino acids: CASSFRAGEADTQYF. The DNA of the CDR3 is TGTGCCAGCAGCTTCAGGGCGGGAGAGGCAGATACGCAGTATTTT.

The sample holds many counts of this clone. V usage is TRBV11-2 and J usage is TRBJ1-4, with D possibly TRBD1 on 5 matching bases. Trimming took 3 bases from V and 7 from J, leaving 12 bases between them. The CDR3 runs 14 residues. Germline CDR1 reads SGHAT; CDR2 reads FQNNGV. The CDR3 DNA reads TGTGCCAGCAGCTTGCGAGGGAGGGGTGAAAAACTGTTTTTT. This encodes CASSLRGRGEKLFF. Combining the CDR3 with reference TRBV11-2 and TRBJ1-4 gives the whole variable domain EAGVAQSPRYKIIEKRQSVAFWCNPISGHATLYWYQQILGQGPKLLIQFQNNGVVDDSQLPKDRFSAERLKGVDSTLKIQPAKLEDSAVYLCASSLRGRGEKLFFGSGTQLSVL.

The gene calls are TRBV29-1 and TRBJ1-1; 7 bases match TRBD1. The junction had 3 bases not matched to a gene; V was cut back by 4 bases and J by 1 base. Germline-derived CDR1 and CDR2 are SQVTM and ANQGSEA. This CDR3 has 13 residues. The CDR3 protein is CSVGGQSNTEAFF. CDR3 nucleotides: TGCAGCGTTGGGGGACAGTCGAACACTGAAGCTTTCTTT. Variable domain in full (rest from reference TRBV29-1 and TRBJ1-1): SAVISQKPSRDICQRGTSLTIQCQVDSQVTMMFWYRQQPGQSLTLIATANQGSEATYESGFVIDKFPISRPNLTFSTLTVSNMSPEDSSIYLCSVGGQSNTEAFFGQGTRLTVV.

CDR3 DNA sequence: TGTGCCAGTAGCTCCCCGGGACAGGGGACCTACGAGCAGTACTTC. This sequence encodes CASSSPGQGTYEQYF. This chain joins TRBV19 and TRBJ2-7, with 10 bases fitting TRBD1. From germline, CDR1 is LNHDA and CDR2 SQIVND (reference sequence). The CDR3 consists of 15 residues. After removal of 6 bases from V and 2 bases from J, the junction contained 7 bases not matched to a gene.

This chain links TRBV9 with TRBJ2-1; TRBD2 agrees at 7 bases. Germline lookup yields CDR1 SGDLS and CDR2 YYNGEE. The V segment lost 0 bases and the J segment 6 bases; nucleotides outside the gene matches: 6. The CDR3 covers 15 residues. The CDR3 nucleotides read TGTGCCAGCAGCGTAGAAGGGGAGGGATTCAATGAGCAGTTCTTC. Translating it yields CASSVEGEGFNEQFF.

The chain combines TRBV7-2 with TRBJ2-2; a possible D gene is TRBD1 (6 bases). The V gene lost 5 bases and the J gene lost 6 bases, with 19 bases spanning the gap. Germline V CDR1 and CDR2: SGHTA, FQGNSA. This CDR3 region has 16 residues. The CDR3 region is CASSHRGRGRSGELFF. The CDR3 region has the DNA TGTGCCAGCAGCCACCGGGGCAGGGGTAGATCCGGGGAGCTGTTTTTT.

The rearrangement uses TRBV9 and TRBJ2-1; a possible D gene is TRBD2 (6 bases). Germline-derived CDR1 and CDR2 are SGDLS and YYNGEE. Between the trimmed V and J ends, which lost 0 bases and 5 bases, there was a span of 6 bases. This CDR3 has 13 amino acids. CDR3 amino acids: CASSVGGDNEQFF. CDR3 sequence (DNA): TGTGCCAGCAGCGTAGGGGGGGACAATGAGCAGTTCTTC.

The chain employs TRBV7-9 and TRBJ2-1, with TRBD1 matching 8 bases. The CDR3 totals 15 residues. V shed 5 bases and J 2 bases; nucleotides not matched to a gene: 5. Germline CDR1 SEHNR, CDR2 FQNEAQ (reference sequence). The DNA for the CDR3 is TGTGCCAGCAGCCGTTCGGGACAGGCCTACAATGAGCAGTTCTTC. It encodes CASSRSGQAYNEQFF.

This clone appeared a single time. The CDR3: CASSIAGRGNEQFF. The CDR3 coding sequence is TGTGCCAGTAGTATAGCAGGGAGGGGGAATGAGCAGTTCTTC. V is TRBV19 and J is TRBJ2-1; a possible D gene is TRBD2 (7 bases). This CDR3 region has 14 residues. V lost 1 base, J lost 7 bases, and 11 bases lay in between. Germline V lookup: CDR1 LNHDA, CDR2 SQIVND (reference sequence).

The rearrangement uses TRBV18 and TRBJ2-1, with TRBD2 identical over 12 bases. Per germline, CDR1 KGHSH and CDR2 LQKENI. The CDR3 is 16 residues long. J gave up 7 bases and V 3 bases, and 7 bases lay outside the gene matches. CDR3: CASSPEGLAGINEQFF. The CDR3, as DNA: TGTGCCAGCTCACCGGAGGGACTAGCGGGCATTAATGAGCAGTTCTTC. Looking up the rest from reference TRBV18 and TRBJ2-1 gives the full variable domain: NAGVMQNPRHLVRRRGQEARLRCSPMKGHSHVYWYRQLPEEGLKFMVYLQKENIIDESGMPKERFSAEFPKEGPSILRIQQVVRGDSAAYFCASSPEGLAGINEQFFGPGTRLTVL.

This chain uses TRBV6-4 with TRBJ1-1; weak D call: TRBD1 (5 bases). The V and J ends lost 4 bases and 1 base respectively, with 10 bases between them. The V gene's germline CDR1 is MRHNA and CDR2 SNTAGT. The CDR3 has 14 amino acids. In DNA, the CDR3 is TGTGCCAGCAGTGTTCTCGACAGGAACACTGAAGCTTTCTTT. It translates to CASSVLDRNTEAFF.

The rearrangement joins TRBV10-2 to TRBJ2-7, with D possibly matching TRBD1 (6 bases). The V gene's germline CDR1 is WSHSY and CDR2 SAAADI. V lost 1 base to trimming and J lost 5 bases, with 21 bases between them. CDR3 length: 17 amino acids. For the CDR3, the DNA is TGCGCCAGCAGTGAGTACCAGACAGGCACGAGGTTACACGAGCAGTACTTC. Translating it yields CASSEYQTGTRLHEQYF.

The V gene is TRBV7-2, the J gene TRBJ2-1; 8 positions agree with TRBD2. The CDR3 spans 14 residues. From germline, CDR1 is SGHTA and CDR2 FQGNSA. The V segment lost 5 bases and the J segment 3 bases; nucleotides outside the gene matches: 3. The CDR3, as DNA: TGTGCCAGCAGCCCAGCGGGAGACTACAATGAGCAGTTCTTC. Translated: CASSPAGDYNEQFF.

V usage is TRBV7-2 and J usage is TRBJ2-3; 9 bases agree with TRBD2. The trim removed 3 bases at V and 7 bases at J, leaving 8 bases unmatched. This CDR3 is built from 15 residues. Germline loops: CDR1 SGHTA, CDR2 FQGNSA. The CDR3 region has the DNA TGTGCCAGCAGCTTCACGACTAGCGGCGAAAATACGCAGTATTTT. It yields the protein CASSFTTSGENTQYF. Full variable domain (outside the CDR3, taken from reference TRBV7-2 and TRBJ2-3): GAGVSQSPSNKVTEKGKDVELRCDPISGHTALYWYRQSLGQGLEFLIYFQGNSAPDKSGLPSDRFSAERTGGSVSTLTIQRTQQEDSAVYLCASSFTTSGENTQYFGPGTRLTVL.

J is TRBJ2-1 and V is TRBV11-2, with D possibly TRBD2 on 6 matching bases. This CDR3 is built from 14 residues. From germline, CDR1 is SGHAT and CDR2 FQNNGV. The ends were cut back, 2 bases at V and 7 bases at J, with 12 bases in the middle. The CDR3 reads CASSLSGVLNEQFF. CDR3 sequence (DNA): TGTGCCAGCAGCTTATCGGGAGTTTTAAATGAGCAGTTCTTC.

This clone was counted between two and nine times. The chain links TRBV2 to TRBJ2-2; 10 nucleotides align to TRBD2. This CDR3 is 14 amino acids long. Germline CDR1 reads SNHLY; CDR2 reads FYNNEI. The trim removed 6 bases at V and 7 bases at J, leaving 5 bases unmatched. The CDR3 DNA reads TGTGCCAGCAGCCCTAGCGGGAGTATCGGGGAGCTGTTTTTT. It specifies CASSPSGSIGELFF.

Here the CDR3 reads CASIGRGLARANTGELFF. In DNA form, the CDR3 reads TGTGCCAGTATCGGGCGGGGACTAGCAAGGGCGAACACCGGGGAGCTGTTTTTT. The chain couples TRBV19 to TRBJ2-2, with 9 bases lining up with TRBD2. This CDR3 region has 18 residues. Unmatched junction bases numbered 12, after V lost 7 bases and J lost 0 bases. Germline CDR1 reads LNHDA; CDR2 reads SQIVND (reference sequence). Using reference TRBV19 and TRBJ2-2 for the parts outside the CDR3, the full variable domain is DGGITQSPKYLFRKEGQNVTLSCEQNLNHDAMYWYRQDPGQGLRLIYYSQIVNDFQKGDIAEGYSVSREKKESFPLTVTSAQKNPTAFYLCASIGRGLARANTGELFFGEGSRLTVL.

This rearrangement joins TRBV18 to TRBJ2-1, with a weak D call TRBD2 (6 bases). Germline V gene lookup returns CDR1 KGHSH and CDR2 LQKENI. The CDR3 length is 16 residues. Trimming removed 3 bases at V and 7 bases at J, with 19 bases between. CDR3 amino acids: CASSPGGDLGLNEQFF. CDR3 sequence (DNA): TGTGCCAGCTCACCGGGGGGTGACTTAGGGTTAAATGAGCAGTTCTTC. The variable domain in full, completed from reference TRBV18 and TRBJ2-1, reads NAGVMQNPRHLVRRRGQEARLRCSPMKGHSHVYWYRQLPEEGLKFMVYLQKENIIDESGMPKERFSAEFPKEGPSILRIQQVVRGDSAAYFCASSPGGDLGLNEQFFGPGTRLTVL.

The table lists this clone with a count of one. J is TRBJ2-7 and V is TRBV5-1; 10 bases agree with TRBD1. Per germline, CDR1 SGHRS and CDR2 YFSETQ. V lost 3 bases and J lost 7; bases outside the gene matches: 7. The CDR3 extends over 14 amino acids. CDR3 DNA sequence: TGCGCCAGCAGCTCCGGGACAGGGGTCTCTGAGCAGTACTTC. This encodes CASSSGTGVSEQYF.

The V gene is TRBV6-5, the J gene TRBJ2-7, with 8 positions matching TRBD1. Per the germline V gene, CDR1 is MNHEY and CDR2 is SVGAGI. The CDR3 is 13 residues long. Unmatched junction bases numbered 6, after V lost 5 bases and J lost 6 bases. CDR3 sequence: CASSTRQGREQYF. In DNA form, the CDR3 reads TGTGCCAGCAGTACCCGACAGGGGCGCGAGCAGTACTTC.